This TCR beta chain is from a study of cytomegalovirus exposure and HLA in healthy donors. The study, taken as a whole, reports: Testing in vitro showed a few CMV-associated chains specific for CMV antigens.

Of note for this clone: Its antigen is as yet unknown.

This CDR3 is built from 17 residues. Unmatched junction bases numbered 14, after V lost 6 bases and J lost 2 bases. The germline CDR1 and CDR2 sequences are MNHEY and SMNVEV (reference sequence). The PCR made use of 60 Vbeta and 13 Jbeta primers. Libraries were prepared by immunoSEQ multiplex PCR; TCRdb keeps only in-frame clonotypes and omits some of them. The repertoire holds tens of thousands of clones, 70% to 80% seen once, with just over 50% in the top ten. What was sequenced was PBMCs. The chain couples TRBV27 to TRBJ2-7, with TRBD2 matching over 9 bases. This TCR came from a man aged 50 to 60 in good health and CMV-seropositive. The CDR3 loop reads CASRAGQLTSGTYEQYF. DNA for the CDR3: TGTGCCAGCAGGGCGGGACAGTTGACTAGCGGAACCTACGAGCAGTACTTC.